This TCR beta chain was retrieved from a study of blood T cell repertoires in COVID-19. Trimming stripped 0 bases from V and 3 bases from J, with 12 bases between. This CDR3 contains 15 residues. Germline V gene lookup returns CDR1 LNHDA and CDR2 SQIVND (reference sequence). In the original analysis: Using reference gene primer amplification, nucleated cell counts were estimated. Measured with immunoSEQ multiplex PCR; TCRdb has only the in-frame clones, and not every one. From that table come the V and J calls and clone size; the DNA was used to work out D and trimming. The sample contains around 320,000 clones, approximately 85% of which appear only once.

This receptor was obtained from a human donor in a cohort sampled during active COVID-19. V and J are TRBV19 and TRBJ2-7, with TRBD2 as a possible D gene (5 bases). Sequencing input: peripheral blood. The CDR3 DNA reads TGTGCCAGTAGTATAGAGGCGTTAGGAGGCTACGAGCAGTACTTC. Its translation: CASSIEALGGYEQYF.